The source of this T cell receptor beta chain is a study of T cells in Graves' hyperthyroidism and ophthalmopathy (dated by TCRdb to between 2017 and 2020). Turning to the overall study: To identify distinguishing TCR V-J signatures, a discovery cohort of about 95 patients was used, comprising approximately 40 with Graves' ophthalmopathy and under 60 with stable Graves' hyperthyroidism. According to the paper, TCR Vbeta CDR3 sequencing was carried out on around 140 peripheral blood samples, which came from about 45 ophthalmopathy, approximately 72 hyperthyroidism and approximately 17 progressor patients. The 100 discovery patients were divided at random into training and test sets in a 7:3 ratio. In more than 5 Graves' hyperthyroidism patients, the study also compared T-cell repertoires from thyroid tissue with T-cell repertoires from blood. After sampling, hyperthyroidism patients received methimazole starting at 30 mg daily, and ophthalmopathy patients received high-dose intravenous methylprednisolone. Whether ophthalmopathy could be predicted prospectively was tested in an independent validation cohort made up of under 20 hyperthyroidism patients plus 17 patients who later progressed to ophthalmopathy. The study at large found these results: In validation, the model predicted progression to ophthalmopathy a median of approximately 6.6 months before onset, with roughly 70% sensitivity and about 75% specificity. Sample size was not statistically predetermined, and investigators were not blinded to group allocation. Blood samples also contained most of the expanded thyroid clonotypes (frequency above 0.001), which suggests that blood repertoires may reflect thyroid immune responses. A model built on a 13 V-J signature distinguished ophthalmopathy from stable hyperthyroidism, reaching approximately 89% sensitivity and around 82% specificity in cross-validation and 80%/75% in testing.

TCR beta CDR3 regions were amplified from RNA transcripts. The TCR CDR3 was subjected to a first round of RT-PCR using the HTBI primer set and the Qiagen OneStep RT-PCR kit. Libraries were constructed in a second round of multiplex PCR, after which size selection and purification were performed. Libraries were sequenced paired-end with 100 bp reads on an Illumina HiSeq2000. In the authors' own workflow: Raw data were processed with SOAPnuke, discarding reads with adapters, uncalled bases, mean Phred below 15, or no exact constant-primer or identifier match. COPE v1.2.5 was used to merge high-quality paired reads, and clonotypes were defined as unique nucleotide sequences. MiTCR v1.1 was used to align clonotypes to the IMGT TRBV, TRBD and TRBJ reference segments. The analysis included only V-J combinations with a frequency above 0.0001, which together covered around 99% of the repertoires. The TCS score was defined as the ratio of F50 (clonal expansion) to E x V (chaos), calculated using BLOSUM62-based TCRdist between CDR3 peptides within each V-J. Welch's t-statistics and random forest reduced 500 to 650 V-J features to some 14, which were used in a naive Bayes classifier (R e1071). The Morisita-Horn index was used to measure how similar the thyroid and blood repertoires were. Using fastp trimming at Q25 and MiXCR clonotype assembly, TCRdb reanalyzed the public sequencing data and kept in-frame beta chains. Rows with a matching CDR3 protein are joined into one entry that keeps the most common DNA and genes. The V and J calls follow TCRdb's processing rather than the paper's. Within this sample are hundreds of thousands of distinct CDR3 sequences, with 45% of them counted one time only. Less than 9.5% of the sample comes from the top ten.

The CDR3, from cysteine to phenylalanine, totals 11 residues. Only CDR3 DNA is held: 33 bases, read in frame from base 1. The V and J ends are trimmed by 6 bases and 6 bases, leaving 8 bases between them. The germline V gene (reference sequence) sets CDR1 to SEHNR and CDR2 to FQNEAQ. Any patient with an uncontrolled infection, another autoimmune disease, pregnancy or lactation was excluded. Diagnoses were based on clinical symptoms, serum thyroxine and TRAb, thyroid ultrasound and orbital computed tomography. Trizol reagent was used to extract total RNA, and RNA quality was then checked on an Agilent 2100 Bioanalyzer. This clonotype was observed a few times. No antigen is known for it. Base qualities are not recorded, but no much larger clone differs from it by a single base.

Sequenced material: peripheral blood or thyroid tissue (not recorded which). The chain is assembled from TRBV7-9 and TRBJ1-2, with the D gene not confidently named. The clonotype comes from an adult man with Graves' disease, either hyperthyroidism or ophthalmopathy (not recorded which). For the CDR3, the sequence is CASSFFDGYTF. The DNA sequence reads TGTGCCAGCAGTTTTTTTGATGGCTACACCTTC.